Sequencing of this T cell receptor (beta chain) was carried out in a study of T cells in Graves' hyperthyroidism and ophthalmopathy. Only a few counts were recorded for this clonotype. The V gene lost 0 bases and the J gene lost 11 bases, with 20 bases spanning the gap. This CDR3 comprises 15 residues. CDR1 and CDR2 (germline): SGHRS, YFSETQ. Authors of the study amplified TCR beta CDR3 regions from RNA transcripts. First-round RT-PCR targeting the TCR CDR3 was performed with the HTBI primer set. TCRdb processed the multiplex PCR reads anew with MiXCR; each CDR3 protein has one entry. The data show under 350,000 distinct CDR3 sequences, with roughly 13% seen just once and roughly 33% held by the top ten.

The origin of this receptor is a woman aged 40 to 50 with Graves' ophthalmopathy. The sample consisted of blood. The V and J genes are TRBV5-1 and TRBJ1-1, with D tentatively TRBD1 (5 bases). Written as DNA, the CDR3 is TGCGCCAGCAGCTTGGATGGAACGGGGCCTAAATCGGCTTTCTTT. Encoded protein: CASSLDGTGPKSAFF.